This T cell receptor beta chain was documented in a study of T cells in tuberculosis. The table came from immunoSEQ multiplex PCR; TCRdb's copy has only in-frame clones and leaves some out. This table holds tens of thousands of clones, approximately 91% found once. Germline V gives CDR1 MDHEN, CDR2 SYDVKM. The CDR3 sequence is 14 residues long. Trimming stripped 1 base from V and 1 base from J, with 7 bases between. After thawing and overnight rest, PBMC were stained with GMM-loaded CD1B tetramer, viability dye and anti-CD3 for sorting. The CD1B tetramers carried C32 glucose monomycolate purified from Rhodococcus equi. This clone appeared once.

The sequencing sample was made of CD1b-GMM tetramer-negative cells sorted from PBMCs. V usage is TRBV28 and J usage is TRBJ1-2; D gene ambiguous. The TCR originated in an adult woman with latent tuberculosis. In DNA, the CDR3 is TGTGCCAGCAGTTTATTCGGTGTTAACTATGGCTACACCTTC. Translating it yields CASSLFGVNYGYTF.